This T cell receptor (beta chain) was found in a study of T cell repertoires in cytomegalovirus infection (dated by TCRdb to between 2019 and 2020). Describing the broader study: The peptide stimulations were aimed at well-studied HLA-B-restricted epitopes as well as recently identified HLA-C-restricted CMV epitopes, whose presentation resists viral immunomodulation. Donor HLA type was relevant to the analysis, as public TCR beta signatures indicated carriage of CMV infection together with the matching HLA type. General findings and caveats noted by the study authors: The ex vivo response was dominated by HLA-C-restricted CMV-specific TCR beta clonotypes, which also provided the single most frequent clonotype in two of eight donors. In both this cohort and an independent roughly 350-donor cohort, the cumulative frequency of public TCR beta family members distinguished carriers of CMV infection plus the relevant HLA type.

Concerning this clonotype itself: It has no known antigen specificity. No much larger clone is present one base from it, and per-base qualities are unavailable.

The treatment or condition tag for this specimen amounts to: in vitro stimulation with specific CMV peptide epitopes to enrich CMV-specific T cells. From cysteine to phenylalanine, the CDR3 is 18 amino acids long. Only CDR3 DNA is held: 54 bases, read in frame from base 1. The junction carries 19 bases between V and J, which are trimmed by 0 bases and 2 bases respectively. For CDR1 and CDR2, the germline V gene (reference sequence) lists MNHEY and SMNVEV. Sequencing relied on an Illumina HiSeq 1500. The public reads were run again by TCRdb, first through fastp at Q25 and then through MiXCR, and only productive beta chains were kept. Identical CDR3 proteins give one entry, which carries the most common genes and DNA. The sample table contains about 310,000 distinct CDR3 sequences; only one count was recorded for around 25% of them. The ten largest clones represent roughly 15% of the sample.

The chain was built from TRBV27 and TRBJ2-5; the D call is possibly TRBD1 or TRBD2, each sharing 5 bases. The sequence came from a human donor in good health (CMV status not recorded). Some clones in this sample may be carry-over from other donors' samples. The sequences come from cultured PBMCs, collected from culture after CMV antigen stimulation. The DNA sequence is as follows: TGTGCCAGCAGTTTATCGATAAAGGGGACGGAAGATCAAGAGACCCAGTACTTC. The resulting protein is CASSLSIKGTEDQETQYF.